This record concerns one T cell receptor (beta chain) sequence. This sample includes further DNA sequences coding for the same CDR3. Splitting of each subset's genomic DNA was done evenly across several immunoSEQ plates. Tens of thousands of T cell genomes (about 0.2 ug DNA) went into each sorted-subset replicate. Per the study methods: Quality scores were absent from the junction-only immunoSEQ sequences, so filtering differed. Sequenced by immunoSEQ multiplex PCR; TCRdb stores in-frame clones only, minus some. The DNA was the basis for D and trimming; V, J and clone size are from that table. The sample has millions of clones; roughly 94% are singletons. Between the trimmed V and J ends, which lost 7 bases and 2 bases, there was a span of 11 bases. The CDR3 length is 13 residues. Per germline, CDR1 SQVTM and CDR2 ANQGSEA. These data are taken from a study of shared clonotypes between healthy human individuals.

The naive CD8 fraction comprised CD45RO-negative cells positively selected for CCR7 and excluded terminally differentiated effector memory CD45RA+ cells. This chain joins TRBV29-1 and TRBJ2-2; maybe TRBD1 (6 bases). The receptor was derived from a man between 18 and 35 years old in good health. The sequenced sample was naive CD8+ T cells sorted from blood. CDR3 sequence reads: CSGEDSNTGELFF. The CDR3 DNA follows: TGCAGCGGAGAGGACAGCAACACCGGGGAGCTGTTTTTT.